This T cell receptor (beta chain) was sequenced in a study of T cells in Graves' hyperthyroidism and ophthalmopathy. Findings and caveats of the study: Blood also held most thyroid clonotypes expanded beyond 0.001.

It was RNA transcripts that yielded the amplified TCR beta CDR3 regions. When the TCR CDR3 underwent first-round RT-PCR, the HTBI primer set was used. TCRdb independently ran MiXCR on the multiplex PCR reads; one entry per CDR3 protein. The table shows 200,000 to 250,000 distinct CDR3 sequences, with roughly 15% occurring only once. V gave up 6 bases and J gave up 1 base, with 21 bases separating them. The CDR3 is made up of 17 amino acids. This clonotype was detected many times. As yet, its antigen is unknown. This clonotype was sampled from a woman aged 18 to 35 with Graves' ophthalmopathy. The chain joins TRBV12-3 or TRBV12-4 to TRBJ1-1; a weak D match, TRBD1 (5 bases). The sequenced sample consisted of blood. DNA for the CDR3: TGTGCCAGCAGCACAGACAGAAGAAGATTCCCGAACACTGAAGCTTTCTTT. Protein product: CASSTDRRRFPNTEAFF.